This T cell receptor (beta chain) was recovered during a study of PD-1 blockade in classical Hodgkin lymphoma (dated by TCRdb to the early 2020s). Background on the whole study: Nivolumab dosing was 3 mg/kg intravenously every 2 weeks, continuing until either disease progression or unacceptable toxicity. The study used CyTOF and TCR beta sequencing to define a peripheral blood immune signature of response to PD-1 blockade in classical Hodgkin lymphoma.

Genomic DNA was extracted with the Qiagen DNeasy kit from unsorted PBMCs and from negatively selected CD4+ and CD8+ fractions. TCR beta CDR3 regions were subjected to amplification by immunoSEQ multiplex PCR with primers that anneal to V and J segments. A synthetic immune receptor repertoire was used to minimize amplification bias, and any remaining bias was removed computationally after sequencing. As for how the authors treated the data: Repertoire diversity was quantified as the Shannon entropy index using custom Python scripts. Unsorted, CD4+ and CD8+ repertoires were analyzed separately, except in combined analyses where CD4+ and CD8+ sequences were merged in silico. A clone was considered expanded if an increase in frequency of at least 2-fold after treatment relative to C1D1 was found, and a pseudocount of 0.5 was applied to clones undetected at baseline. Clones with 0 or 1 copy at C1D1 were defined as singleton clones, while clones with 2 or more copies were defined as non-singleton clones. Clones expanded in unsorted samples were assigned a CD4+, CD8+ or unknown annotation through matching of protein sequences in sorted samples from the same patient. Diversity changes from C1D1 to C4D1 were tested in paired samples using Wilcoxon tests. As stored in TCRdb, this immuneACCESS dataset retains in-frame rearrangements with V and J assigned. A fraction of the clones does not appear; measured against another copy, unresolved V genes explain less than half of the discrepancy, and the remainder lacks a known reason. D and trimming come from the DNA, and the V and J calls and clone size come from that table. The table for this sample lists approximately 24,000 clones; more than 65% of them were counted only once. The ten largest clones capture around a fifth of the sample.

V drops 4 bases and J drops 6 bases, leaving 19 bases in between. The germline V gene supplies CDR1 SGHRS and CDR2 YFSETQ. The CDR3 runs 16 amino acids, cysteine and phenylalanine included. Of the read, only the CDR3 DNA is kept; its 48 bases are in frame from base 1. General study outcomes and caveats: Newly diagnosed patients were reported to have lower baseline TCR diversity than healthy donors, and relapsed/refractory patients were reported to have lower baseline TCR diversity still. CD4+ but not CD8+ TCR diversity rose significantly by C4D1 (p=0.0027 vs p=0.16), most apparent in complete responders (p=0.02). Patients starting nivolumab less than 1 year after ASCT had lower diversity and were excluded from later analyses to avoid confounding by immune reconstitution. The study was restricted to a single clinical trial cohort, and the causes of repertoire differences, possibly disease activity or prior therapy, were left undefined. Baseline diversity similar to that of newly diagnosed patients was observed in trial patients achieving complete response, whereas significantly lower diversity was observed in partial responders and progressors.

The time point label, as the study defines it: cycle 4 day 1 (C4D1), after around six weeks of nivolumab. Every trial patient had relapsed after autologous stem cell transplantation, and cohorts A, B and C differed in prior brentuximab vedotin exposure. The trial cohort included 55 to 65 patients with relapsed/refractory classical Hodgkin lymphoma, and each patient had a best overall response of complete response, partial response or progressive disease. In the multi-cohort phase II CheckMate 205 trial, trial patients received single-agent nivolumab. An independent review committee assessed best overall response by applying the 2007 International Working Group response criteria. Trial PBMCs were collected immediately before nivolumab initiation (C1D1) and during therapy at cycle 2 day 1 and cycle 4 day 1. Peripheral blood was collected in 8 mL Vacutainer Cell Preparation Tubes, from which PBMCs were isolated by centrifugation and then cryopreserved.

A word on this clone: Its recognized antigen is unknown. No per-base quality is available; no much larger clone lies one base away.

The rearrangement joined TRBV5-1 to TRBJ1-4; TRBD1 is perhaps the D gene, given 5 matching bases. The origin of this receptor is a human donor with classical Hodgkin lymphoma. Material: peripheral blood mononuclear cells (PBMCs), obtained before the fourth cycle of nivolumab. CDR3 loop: CASSAGRGARYEKLFF. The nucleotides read TGCGCCAGCAGCGCCGGTCGAGGGGCGCGTTATGAAAAACTGTTTTTT. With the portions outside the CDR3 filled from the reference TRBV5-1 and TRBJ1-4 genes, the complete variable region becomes KAGVTQTPRYLIKTRGQQVTLSCSPISGHRSVSWYQQTPGQGLQFLFEYFSETQRNKGNFPGRFSGRQFSNSRSEMNVSTLELGDSALYLCASSAGRGARYEKLFFGSGTQLSVL.